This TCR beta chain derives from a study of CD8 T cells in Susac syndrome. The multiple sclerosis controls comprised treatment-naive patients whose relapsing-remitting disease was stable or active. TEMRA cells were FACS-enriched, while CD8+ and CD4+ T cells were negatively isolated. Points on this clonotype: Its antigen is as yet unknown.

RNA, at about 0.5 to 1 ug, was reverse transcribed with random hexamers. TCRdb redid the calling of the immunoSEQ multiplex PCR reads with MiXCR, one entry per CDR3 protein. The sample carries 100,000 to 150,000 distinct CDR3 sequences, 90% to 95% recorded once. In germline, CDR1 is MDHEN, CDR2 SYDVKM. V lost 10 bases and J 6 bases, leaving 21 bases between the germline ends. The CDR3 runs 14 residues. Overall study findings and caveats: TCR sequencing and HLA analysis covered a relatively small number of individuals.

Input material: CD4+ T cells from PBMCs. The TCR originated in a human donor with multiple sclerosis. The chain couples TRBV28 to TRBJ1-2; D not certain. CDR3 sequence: CAIPNATALHGYTF. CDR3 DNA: TGTGCCATTCCGAACGCCACAGCGCTCCATGGCTACACCTTC.